This TCR beta chain was retrieved from a study of blood T cell repertoires in COVID-19. Study overall: The United States, Italy and Spain supplied acute and convalescent COVID-19 samples.

Profiling relied on immunoSEQ multiplex PCR, and the TCRdb table lists in-frame clones only, not all of them. The sample gives 75,000 to 100,000 clones, 70% to 90% of which show up once; just under 20% is in the top ten. Germline-derived CDR1 and CDR2 are MNHEY and SMNVEV (reference sequence). With 0 bases clipped from V and 2 bases from J, the junction kept 8 bases outside the gene matches. The CDR3 totals 17 residues. The sequencing sample was made of peripheral blood. The V and J genes are TRBV27 and TRBJ2-7, with 9 positions matching TRBD2. This receptor was taken from a human donor in a cohort sampled during active COVID-19. The CDR3 region is CASSLSREVAGAYEQYF. CDR3 DNA: TGTGCCAGCAGTTTATCGAGGGAGGTAGCGGGGGCCTACGAGCAGTACTTC.